This is a list of T cell receptor beta chains from one sample in a study of human T cells and chemical hapten exposure. TCRdb reanalysed the RACE reads using MiXCR and keeps one entry per CDR3 protein. Here the sample spans tens of thousands of distinct CDR3 sequences, 10% being singletons. The sequencing here drew on whole blood, taken in connection with sensitization to the hapten diphenylcyclopropenone (DPC). These TCRs come from a man in his fifties with alopecia areata. Some clones in this sample may be carry-over from other donors' samples. The CDR3 runs from the conserved cysteine through the conserved F or W. Fields, in order: V gene, D gene, clone size, J gene, CDR3 protein, CDR3 DNA. A D gene is named only where the DNA matches it firmly. Clone size is shown for a subset of rows, as once, few, many or a class of expanded clone.

V gene: TRBV7-2
D gene: TRBD1
clone size: few
J gene: TRBJ1-4
CDR3 protein: CASSRDRGREKLFF
CDR3 DNA: TGTGCCAGCAGCCGGGACAGGGGGCGAGAAAAACTGTTTTTT

V gene: TRBV7-2
D gene: .
clone size: many
J gene: TRBJ1-4
CDR3 protein: CASSLGWDSGKLFF
CDR3 DNA: TGTGCCAGCAGCTTAGGTTGGGATTCTGGAAAACTGTTTTTT

V gene: TRBV4-3
D gene: .
clone size: many
J gene: TRBJ1-5
CDR3 protein: CASSQEVSGQPQHF
CDR3 DNA: TGCGCCAGCAGCCAAGAAGTGAGCGGGCAGCCCCAGCATTTT

V gene: TRBV20-1
D gene: .
clone size: few
J gene: TRBJ2-5
CDR3 protein: CSARGGTPETQYF
CDR3 DNA: TGCAGTGCTAGGGGCGGGACTCCAGAGACCCAGTACTTC

V gene: TRBV6-2/TRBV6-3
D gene: .
clone size: many
J gene: TRBJ2-1
CDR3 protein: CASSYMDSPFF
CDR3 DNA: TGTGCCAGCAGTTACATGGACAGTCCGTTCTTC

V gene: TRBV25-1
D gene: .
clone size: .
J gene: TRBJ2-1
CDR3 protein: CASAPGGGIFNEQFF
CDR3 DNA: TGTGCCAGCGCCCCAGGTGGCGGGATATTCAATGAGCAGTTCTTC

V gene: TRBV4-1
D gene: TRBD1
clone size: many
J gene: TRBJ2-7
CDR3 protein: CASSQEGQGSYEQYF
CDR3 DNA: TGCGCCAGCAGCCAAGAGGGACAGGGCTCCTACGAGCAGTACTTC

V gene: TRBV5-1
D gene: TRBD1
clone size: few
J gene: TRBJ1-2
CDR3 protein: CASSLDTTGNYGYTF
CDR3 DNA: TGCGCCAGCAGCTTGGATACGACAGGGAACTATGGCTACACCTTC

V gene: TRBV7-2
D gene: .
clone size: many
J gene: TRBJ2-4
CDR3 protein: CASSLPGNIQYF
CDR3 DNA: TGTGCCAGCAGCTTACCTGGGAACATTCAGTACTTC

V gene: TRBV6-5
D gene: .
clone size: many
J gene: TRBJ1-2
CDR3 protein: CASLRAGDYGYTF
CDR3 DNA: TGTGCCAGCCTCCGGGCAGGGGACTATGGCTACACCTTC

V gene: TRBV5-4
D gene: TRBD2
clone size: many
J gene: TRBJ2-3
CDR3 protein: CASSPGLAADTQYF
CDR3 DNA: TGTGCCAGCAGCCCCGGACTAGCAGCAGATACGCAGTATTTT

V gene: TRBV5-4
D gene: TRBD2
clone size: many
J gene: TRBJ2-5
CDR3 protein: CASSPLAGGRAETQYF
CDR3 DNA: TGTGCCAGCAGCCCCCTAGCGGGAGGGAGGGCGGAGACCCAGTACTTC

V gene: TRBV7-2
D gene: .
clone size: few
J gene: TRBJ2-1
CDR3 protein: CASSLEVNEQFF
CDR3 DNA: TGTGCCAGCAGCTTAGAGGTCAATGAGCAGTTCTTC

V gene: TRBV19
D gene: .
clone size: many
J gene: TRBJ1-4
CDR3 protein: CASRDQTEKLFF
CDR3 DNA: TGTGCCAGTAGAGACCAAACTGAAAAACTGTTTTTT

V gene: TRBV7-2
D gene: .
clone size: .
J gene: TRBJ2-1
CDR3 protein: CASSLFSSRSSYNEQFF
CDR3 DNA: TGTGCCAGCAGCTTATTCTCGTCCAGGAGCTCCTACAATGAGCAGTTCTTC

V gene: TRBV29-1
D gene: TRBD2
clone size: .
J gene: TRBJ2-7
CDR3 protein: CSVSGRGVYEQYF
CDR3 DNA: TGCAGCGTCTCTGGGCGGGGGGTTTACGAGCAGTACTTC

V gene: TRBV3-1
D gene: .
clone size: few
J gene: TRBJ1-1
CDR3 protein: CASSQDLGQYTEAFF
CDR3 DNA: TGTGCCAGCAGCCAAGACCTGGGCCAGTACACTGAAGCTTTCTTT

V gene: TRBV29-1
D gene: .
clone size: .
J gene: TRBJ2-5
CDR3 protein: CSVDILLQETQYF
CDR3 DNA: TGCAGCGTGGATATACTACTCCAAGAGACCCAGTACTTC

V gene: TRBV19
D gene: .
clone size: many
J gene: TRBJ2-1
CDR3 protein: CASSMSVTNEQFF
CDR3 DNA: TGTGCCAGTAGTATGTCAGTAACCAATGAGCAGTTCTTC

V gene: TRBV28
D gene: .
clone size: few
J gene: TRBJ2-7
CDR3 protein: CASSPHGSYEQYF
CDR3 DNA: TGTGCCAGCAGTCCCCACGGATCCTACGAGCAGTACTTC

V gene: TRBV4-3
D gene: .
clone size: many
J gene: TRBJ2-1
CDR3 protein: CASSQQRRNEQFF
CDR3 DNA: TGCGCCAGCAGCCAACAGAGGAGGAATGAGCAGTTCTTC

V gene: TRBV27
D gene: .
clone size: .
J gene: TRBJ1-2
CDR3 protein: CASSPNRGNGYTF
CDR3 DNA: TGTGCCAGCAGTCCAAATCGGGGAAATGGCTACACCTTC

V gene: TRBV28
D gene: .
clone size: .
J gene: TRBJ2-2
CDR3 protein: CASSLERPLNTGELFF
CDR3 DNA: TGTGCCAGCAGTTTAGAGCGGCCCCTTAACACCGGGGAGCTGTTTTTT

V gene: TRBV10-1
D gene: .
clone size: .
J gene: TRBJ2-5
CDR3 protein: CASSMDGGETQYF
CDR3 DNA: TGCGCCAGCAGTATGGACGGAGGAGAGACCCAGTACTTC

V gene: TRBV28
D gene: TRBD2
clone size: .
J gene: TRBJ2-3
CDR3 protein: CASSPLAGVLPDMQYF
CDR3 DNA: TGTGCCAGCAGCCCCTTAGCGGGAGTCTTACCAGATATGCAGTATTTT

V gene: TRBV5-4
D gene: TRBD1
clone size: few
J gene: TRBJ2-1
CDR3 protein: CASSGTGTGWYNEQFF
CDR3 DNA: TGTGCCAGCAGCGGGACCGGGACAGGGTGGTACAATGAGCAGTTCTTC

V gene: TRBV5-4
D gene: TRBD1
clone size: many
J gene: TRBJ2-7
CDR3 protein: CASSEGGAGEQYF
CDR3 DNA: TGTGCCAGCTCGGAAGGGGGCGCGGGCGAGCAGTACTTC

V gene: TRBV5-4
D gene: .
clone size: many
J gene: TRBJ2-6
CDR3 protein: CASSLGGNGVSGANVLTF
CDR3 DNA: TGTGCCAGCAGCTTGGGAGGGAATGGGGTCTCTGGGGCCAACGTCCTGACTTTC

V gene: TRBV10-2
D gene: TRBD2
clone size: few
J gene: TRBJ2-1
CDR3 protein: CASKAGGFEGEQFF
CDR3 DNA: TGCGCCAGCAAGGCGGGAGGGTTCGAGGGTGAGCAGTTCTTC

V gene: TRBV19
D gene: TRBD1
clone size: .
J gene: TRBJ2-1
CDR3 protein: CASSIQGREQFF
CDR3 DNA: TGTGCCAGTAGCATACAGGGGCGTGAGCAGTTCTTC

V gene: TRBV18
D gene: .
clone size: few
J gene: TRBJ2-4
CDR3 protein: CASSSESSVKNIQYF
CDR3 DNA: TGTGCCAGCTCATCCGAGTCTTCAGTCAAAAACATTCAGTACTTC

V gene: TRBV12-3/TRBV12-4
D gene: .
clone size: many
J gene: TRBJ2-5
CDR3 protein: CASSAIRVTETQYF
CDR3 DNA: TGTGCCAGCAGTGCTATCAGGGTAACAGAGACCCAGTACTTC

V gene: TRBV7-2
D gene: TRBD2
clone size: many
J gene: TRBJ2-5
CDR3 protein: CASSLASSGIQETQYF
CDR3 DNA: TGTGCCAGCAGCTTAGCGTCTAGCGGGATTCAAGAGACCCAGTACTTC

V gene: TRBV4-3
D gene: TRBD1
clone size: many
J gene: TRBJ2-7
CDR3 protein: CASSQGPGQGYEQYF
CDR3 DNA: TGCGCCAGCAGCCAAGGTCCCGGACAGGGCTACGAGCAGTACTTC

V gene: TRBV29-1
D gene: TRBD2
clone size: many
J gene: TRBJ2-1
CDR3 protein: CSAGNSGRARDEQFF
CDR3 DNA: TGCAGCGCCGGGAATAGCGGGAGGGCCCGGGATGAGCAGTTCTTC

V gene: TRBV29-1
D gene: TRBD2
clone size: many
J gene: TRBJ2-7
CDR3 protein: CSVRGTSGSNSYEQYF
CDR3 DNA: TGCAGCGTTCGCGGGACTAGCGGGAGCAATTCCTACGAGCAGTACTTC

V gene: TRBV4-2
D gene: TRBD1
clone size: many
J gene: TRBJ2-3
CDR3 protein: CASSQSRTGTGTDTQYF
CDR3 DNA: TGTGCCAGCAGCCAAAGTCGGACAGGCACAGGCACAGATACGCAGTATTTT

V gene: TRBV20-1
D gene: TRBD2
clone size: .
J gene: TRBJ2-5
CDR3 protein: CSAYGLAGRQTQYF
CDR3 DNA: TGCAGTGCCTATGGACTAGCGGGAAGACAGACCCAGTACTTC

V gene: TRBV10-3
D gene: .
clone size: many
J gene: TRBJ2-1
CDR3 protein: CAISESIGGGPDEQFF
CDR3 DNA: TGTGCCATCAGTGAGTCGATTGGGGGCGGCCCCGATGAGCAGTTCTTC

V gene: TRBV29-1
D gene: .
clone size: many
J gene: TRBJ2-4
CDR3 protein: CSVVPGTKNIQYF
CDR3 DNA: TGCAGCGTTGTCCCGGGAACCAAAAACATTCAGTACTTC

V gene: TRBV7-6
D gene: .
clone size: .
J gene: TRBJ2-3
CDR3 protein: CASSSEGTDTQYF
CDR3 DNA: TGTGCCAGCAGCTCCGAGGGCACAGATACGCAGTATTTT

V gene: TRBV5-1
D gene: .
clone size: many
J gene: TRBJ1-2
CDR3 protein: CASTVIAGGLSYGYTF
CDR3 DNA: TGCGCCAGCACCGTCATCGCGGGGGGGCTATCCTATGGCTACACCTTC

V gene: TRBV10-3
D gene: .
clone size: many
J gene: TRBJ1-4
CDR3 protein: CAISESNEKLFF
CDR3 DNA: TGTGCCATCAGCGAGTCTAATGAAAAACTGTTTTTT

V gene: TRBV9
D gene: .
clone size: few
J gene: TRBJ2-3
CDR3 protein: CASSVGEVADTQYF
CDR3 DNA: TGTGCCAGCAGCGTAGGAGAAGTCGCAGATACGCAGTATTTT

V gene: TRBV12-5
D gene: .
clone size: .
J gene: TRBJ1-2
CDR3 protein: CASGLPQVGAEVYGYTF
CDR3 DNA: TGTGCTAGTGGTTTGCCGCAAGTAGGGGCCGAAGTCTATGGCTACACCTTC

V gene: TRBV20-1
D gene: TRBD2
clone size: many
J gene: TRBJ2-2
CDR3 protein: CSARPGTSGSENTGELFF
CDR3 DNA: TGCAGTGCTAGACCCGGGACTAGCGGGAGCGAGAACACCGGGGAGCTGTTTTTT

V gene: TRBV29-1
D gene: TRBD2
clone size: .
J gene: TRBJ2-1
CDR3 protein: CSVERLAGADEQFF
CDR3 DNA: TGCAGCGTTGAAAGACTAGCGGGAGCTGACGAGCAGTTCTTC

V gene: TRBV12-3/TRBV12-4
D gene: .
clone size: many
J gene: TRBJ1-1
CDR3 protein: CASSDPGITEAFF
CDR3 DNA: TGTGCCAGCAGTGACCCGGGTATCACTGAAGCTTTCTTT

V gene: TRBV20-1
D gene: TRBD2
clone size: many
J gene: TRBJ2-1
CDR3 protein: CSARDRAGLLNEQFF
CDR3 DNA: TGCAGTGCTAGAGATCGAGCGGGATTGTTGAATGAGCAGTTCTTC

V gene: TRBV11-3
D gene: TRBD1
clone size: .
J gene: TRBJ2-2
CDR3 protein: CASSLGQGNTGELFF
CDR3 DNA: TGTGCCAGCAGCTTGGGACAGGGGAACACCGGGGAGCTGTTTTTT

V gene: TRBV6-1
D gene: .
clone size: .
J gene: TRBJ1-3
CDR3 protein: CASMFPTGNTIYF
CDR3 DNA: TGTGCCAGCATGTTCCCAACAGGAAACACCATATATTTT

V gene: TRBV19
D gene: .
clone size: many
J gene: TRBJ2-2
CDR3 protein: CASRRGPTGELFF
CDR3 DNA: TGTGCCAGTCGTCGAGGGCCCACCGGGGAGCTGTTTTTT

V gene: TRBV12-3/TRBV12-4
D gene: TRBD2
clone size: many
J gene: TRBJ2-1
CDR3 protein: CASRLAGGDEQFF
CDR3 DNA: TGTGCCAGCAGACTAGCGGGCGGTGATGAGCAGTTCTTC

V gene: TRBV7-2
D gene: .
clone size: few
J gene: TRBJ1-5
CDR3 protein: CASSLDGGGSNQPQHF
CDR3 DNA: TGTGCCAGCAGCTTAGACGGGGGAGGTAGCAATCAGCCCCAGCATTTT

V gene: TRBV6-2/TRBV6-3
D gene: TRBD2
clone size: few
J gene: TRBJ2-4
CDR3 protein: CASSPQREYLIQYF
CDR3 DNA: TGTGCCAGCAGCCCACAGCGGGAGTATCTCATTCAGTACTTC

V gene: TRBV7-2
D gene: .
clone size: .
J gene: TRBJ1-1
CDR3 protein: CASSLVGGAGAPMNTEAFF
CDR3 DNA: TGTGCCAGCAGCTTAGTAGGCGGAGCGGGGGCCCCCATGAACACTGAAGCTTTCTTT

V gene: TRBV7-2
D gene: .
clone size: few
J gene: TRBJ2-5
CDR3 protein: CASSPYRVSETQYF
CDR3 DNA: TGTGCCAGCAGCCCCTACAGGGTATCAGAGACCCAGTACTTC